This T cell receptor beta chain was documented in a study of identical twins. The germline V gene encodes CDR1 PRHDT and CDR2 FYEKMQ (reference sequence). Between the trimmed V and J ends, which lost 3 bases and 3 bases, there was a span of 12 bases. This CDR3 spans 14 amino acids. One entry per CDR3 protein results from TCRdb running MiXCR on the 5' RACE reads. The table includes about 260,000 distinct CDR3 sequences, about 7% detected once. Separately, the same data were catalogued under a study of yellow fever vaccine responses in identical twins.

The gene calls are TRBV13 and TRBJ2-7; D remains ambiguous. The specimen sequenced was memory (CD45RO+) T cells sorted from blood. This receptor was obtained from a young woman in good health. The CDR3 DNA is TGTGCCAGCAGCTTTCATAGTCTCTACTACGAGCAGTACTTC. Encoded protein: CASSFHSLYYEQYF.